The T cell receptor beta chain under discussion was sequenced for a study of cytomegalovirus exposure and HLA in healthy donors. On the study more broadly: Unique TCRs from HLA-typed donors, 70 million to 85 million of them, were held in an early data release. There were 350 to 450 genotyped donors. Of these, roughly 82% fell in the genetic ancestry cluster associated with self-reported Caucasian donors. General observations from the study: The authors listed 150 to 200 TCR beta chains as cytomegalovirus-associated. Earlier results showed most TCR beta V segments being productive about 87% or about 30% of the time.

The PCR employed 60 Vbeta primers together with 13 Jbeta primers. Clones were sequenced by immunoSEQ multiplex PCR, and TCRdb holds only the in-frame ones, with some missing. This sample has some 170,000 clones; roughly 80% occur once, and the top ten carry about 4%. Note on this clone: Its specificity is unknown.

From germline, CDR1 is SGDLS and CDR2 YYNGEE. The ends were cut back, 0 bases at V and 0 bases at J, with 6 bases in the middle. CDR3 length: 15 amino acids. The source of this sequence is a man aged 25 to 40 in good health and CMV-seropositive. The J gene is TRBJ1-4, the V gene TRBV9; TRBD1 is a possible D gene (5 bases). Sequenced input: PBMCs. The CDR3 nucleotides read TGTGCCAGCAGCGTAGAAGGGGCAACTAATGAAAAACTGTTTTTT. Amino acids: CASSVEGATNEKLFF.